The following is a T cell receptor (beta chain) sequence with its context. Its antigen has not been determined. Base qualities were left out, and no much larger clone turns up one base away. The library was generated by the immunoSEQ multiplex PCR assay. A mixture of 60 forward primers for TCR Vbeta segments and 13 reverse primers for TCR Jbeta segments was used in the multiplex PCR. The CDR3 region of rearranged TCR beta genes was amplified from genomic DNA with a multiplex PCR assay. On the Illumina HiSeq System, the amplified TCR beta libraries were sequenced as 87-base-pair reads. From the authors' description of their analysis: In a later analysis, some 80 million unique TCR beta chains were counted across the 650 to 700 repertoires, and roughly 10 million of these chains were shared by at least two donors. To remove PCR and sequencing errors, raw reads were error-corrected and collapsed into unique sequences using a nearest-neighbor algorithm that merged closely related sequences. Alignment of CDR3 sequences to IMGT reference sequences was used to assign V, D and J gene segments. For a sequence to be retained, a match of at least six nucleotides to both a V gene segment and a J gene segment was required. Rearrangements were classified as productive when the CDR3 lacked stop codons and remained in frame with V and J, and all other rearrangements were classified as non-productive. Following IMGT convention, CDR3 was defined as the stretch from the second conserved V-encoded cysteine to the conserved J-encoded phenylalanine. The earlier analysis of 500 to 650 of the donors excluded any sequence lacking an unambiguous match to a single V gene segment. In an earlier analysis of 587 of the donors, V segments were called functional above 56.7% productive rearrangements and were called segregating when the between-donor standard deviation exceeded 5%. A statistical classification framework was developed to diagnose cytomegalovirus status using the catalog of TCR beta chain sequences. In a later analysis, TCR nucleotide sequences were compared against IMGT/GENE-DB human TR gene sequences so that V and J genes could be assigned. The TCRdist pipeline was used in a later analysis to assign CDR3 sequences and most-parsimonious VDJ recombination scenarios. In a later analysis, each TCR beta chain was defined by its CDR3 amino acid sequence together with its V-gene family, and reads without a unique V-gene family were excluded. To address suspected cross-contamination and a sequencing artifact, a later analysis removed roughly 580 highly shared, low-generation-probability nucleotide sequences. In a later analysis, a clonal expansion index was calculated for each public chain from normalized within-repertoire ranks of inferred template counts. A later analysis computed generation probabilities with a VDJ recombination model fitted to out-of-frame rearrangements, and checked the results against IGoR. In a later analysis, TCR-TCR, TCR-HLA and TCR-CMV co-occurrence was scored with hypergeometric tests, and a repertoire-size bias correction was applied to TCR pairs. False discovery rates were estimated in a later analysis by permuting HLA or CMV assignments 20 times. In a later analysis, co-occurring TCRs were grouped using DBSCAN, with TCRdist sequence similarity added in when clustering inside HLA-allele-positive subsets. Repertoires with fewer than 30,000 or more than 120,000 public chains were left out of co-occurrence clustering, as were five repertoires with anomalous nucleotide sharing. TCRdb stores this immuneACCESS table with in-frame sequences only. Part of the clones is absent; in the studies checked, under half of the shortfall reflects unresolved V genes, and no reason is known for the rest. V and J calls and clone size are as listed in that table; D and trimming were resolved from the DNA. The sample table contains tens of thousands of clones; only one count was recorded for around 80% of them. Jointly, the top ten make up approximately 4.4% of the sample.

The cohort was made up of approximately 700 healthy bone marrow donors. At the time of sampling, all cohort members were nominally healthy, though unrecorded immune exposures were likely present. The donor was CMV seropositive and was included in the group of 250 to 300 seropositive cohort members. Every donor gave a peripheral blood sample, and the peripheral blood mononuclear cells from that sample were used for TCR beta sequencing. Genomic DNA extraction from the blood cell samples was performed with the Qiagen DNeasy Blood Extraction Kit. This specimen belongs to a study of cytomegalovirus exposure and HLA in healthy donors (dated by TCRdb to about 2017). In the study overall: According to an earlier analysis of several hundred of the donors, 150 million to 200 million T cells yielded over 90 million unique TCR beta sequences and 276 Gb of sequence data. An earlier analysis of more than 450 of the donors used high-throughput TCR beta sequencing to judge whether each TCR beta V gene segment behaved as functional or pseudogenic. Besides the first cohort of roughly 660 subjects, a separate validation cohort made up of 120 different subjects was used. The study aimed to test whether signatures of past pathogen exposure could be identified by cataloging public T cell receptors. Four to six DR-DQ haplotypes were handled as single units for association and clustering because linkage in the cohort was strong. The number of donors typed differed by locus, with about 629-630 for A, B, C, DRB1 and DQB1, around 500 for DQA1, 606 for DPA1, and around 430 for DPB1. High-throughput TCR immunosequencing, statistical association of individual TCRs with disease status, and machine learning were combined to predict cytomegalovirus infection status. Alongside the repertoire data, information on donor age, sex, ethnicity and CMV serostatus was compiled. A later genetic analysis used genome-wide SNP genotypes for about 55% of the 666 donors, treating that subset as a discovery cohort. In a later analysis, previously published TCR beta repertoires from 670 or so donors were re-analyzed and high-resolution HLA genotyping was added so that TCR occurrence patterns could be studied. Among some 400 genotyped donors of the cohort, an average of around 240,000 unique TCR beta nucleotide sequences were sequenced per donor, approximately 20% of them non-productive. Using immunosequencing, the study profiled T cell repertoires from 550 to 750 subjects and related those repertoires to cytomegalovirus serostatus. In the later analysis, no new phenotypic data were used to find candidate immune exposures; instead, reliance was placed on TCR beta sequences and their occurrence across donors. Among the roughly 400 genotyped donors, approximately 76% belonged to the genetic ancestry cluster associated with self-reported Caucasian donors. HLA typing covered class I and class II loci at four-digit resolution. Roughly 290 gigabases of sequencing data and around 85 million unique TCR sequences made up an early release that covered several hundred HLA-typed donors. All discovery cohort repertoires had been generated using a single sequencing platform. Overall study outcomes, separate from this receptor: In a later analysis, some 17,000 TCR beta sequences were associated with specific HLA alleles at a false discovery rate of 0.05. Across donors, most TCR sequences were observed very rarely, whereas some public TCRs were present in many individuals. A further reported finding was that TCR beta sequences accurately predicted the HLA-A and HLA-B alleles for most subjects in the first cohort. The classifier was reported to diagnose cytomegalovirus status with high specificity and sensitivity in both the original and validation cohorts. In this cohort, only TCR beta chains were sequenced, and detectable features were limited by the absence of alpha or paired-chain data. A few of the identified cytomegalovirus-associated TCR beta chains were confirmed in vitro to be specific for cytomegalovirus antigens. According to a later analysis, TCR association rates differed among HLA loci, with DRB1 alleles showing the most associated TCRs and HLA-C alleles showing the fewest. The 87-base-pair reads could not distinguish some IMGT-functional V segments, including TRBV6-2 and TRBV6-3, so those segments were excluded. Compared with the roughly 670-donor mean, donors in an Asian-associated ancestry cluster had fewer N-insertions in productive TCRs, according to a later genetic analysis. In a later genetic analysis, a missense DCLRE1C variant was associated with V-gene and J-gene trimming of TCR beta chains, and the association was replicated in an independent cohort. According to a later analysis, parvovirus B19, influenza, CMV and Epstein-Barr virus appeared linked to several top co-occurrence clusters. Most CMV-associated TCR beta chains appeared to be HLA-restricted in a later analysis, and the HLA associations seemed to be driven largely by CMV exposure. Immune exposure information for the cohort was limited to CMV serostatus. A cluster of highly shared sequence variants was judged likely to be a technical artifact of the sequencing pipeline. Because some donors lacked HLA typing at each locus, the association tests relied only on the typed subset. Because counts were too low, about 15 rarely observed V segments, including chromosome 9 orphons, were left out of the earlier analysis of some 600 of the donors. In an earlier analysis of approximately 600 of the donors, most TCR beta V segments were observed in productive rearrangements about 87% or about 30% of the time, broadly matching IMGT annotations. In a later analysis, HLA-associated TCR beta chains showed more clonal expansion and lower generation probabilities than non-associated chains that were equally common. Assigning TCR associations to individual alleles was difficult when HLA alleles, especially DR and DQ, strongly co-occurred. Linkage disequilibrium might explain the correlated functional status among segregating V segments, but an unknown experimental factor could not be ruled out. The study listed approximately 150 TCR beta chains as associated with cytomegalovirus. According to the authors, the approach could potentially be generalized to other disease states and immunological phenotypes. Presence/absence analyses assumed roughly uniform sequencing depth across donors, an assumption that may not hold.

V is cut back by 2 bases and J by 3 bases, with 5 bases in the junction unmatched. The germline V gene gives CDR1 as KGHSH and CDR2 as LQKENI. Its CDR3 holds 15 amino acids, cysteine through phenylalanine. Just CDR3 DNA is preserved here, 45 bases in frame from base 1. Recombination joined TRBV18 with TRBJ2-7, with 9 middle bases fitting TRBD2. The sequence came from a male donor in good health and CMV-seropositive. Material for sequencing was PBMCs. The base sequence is TGTGCCAGCTCACCAGAGGCTAGCGGGATCTACGAGCAGTACTTC. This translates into CASSPEASGIYEQYF. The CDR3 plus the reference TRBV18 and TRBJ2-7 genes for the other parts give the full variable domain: NAGVMQNPRHLVRRRGQEARLRCSPMKGHSHVYWYRQLPEEGLKFMVYLQKENIIDESGMPKERFSAEFPKEGPSILRIQQVVRGDSAAYFCASSPEASGIYEQYFGPGTRLTVT.